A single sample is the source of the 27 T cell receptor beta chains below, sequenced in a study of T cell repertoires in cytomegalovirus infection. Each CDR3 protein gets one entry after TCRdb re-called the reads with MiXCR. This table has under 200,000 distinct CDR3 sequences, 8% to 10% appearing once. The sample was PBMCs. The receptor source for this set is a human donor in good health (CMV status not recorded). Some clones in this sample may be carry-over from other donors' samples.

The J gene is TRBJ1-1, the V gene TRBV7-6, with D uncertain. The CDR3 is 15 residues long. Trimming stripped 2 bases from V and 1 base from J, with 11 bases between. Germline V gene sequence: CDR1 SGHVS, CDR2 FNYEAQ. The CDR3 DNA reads TGTGCCAGCAGCTTACTCCGACACAGGAACACTGAAGCTTTCTTT. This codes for CASSLLRHRNTEAFF. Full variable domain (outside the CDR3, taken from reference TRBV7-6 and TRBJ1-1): GAGVSQSPRYKVTKRGQDVALRCDPISGHVSLYWYRQALGQGPEFLTYFNYEAQQDKSGLPNDRFSAERPEGSISTLTIQRTEQRDSAMYRCASSLLRHRNTEAFFGQGTRLTVV.

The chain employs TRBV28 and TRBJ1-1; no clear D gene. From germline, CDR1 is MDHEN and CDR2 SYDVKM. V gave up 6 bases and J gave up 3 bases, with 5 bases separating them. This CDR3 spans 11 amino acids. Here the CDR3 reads CASSPHTEAFF. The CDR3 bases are TGTGCCAGCAGCCCGCACACTGAAGCTTTCTTT.

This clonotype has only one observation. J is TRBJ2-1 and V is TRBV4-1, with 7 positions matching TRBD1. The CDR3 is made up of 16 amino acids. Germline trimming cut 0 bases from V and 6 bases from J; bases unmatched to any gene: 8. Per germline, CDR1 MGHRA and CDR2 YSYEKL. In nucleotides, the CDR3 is TGCGCCAGCAGCCAAGATTTACAGGGGAAGCGCAATGAGCAGTTCTTC. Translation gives CASSQDLQGKRNEQFF.

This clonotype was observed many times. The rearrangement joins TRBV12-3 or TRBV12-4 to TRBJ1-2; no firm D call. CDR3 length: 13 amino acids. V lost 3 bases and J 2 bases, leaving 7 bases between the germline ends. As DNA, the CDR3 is TGTGCCAGCAGTTTTAACGGAAACTATGGCTACACCTTC. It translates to CASSFNGNYGYTF.

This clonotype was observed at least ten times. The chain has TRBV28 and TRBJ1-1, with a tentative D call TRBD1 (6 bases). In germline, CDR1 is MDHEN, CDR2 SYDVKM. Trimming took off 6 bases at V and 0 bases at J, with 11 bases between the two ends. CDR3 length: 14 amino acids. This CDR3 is CASSPGALNTEAFF. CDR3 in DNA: TGTGCCAGCAGCCCAGGGGCCCTGAACACTGAAGCTTTCTTT.

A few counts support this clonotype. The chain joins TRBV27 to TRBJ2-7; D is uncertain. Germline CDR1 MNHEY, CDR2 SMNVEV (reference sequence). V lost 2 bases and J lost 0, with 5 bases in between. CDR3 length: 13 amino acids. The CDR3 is CASSLKVSYEQYF. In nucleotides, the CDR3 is TGTGCCAGCAGTTTAAAGGTCTCCTACGAGCAGTACTTC.

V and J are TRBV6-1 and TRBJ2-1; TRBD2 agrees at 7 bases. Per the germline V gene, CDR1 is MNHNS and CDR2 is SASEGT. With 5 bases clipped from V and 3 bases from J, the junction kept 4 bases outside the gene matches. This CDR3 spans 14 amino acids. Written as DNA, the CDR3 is TGTGCCAGCAGTCAGCGGGACTACTACAATGAGCAGTTCTTC. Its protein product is CASSQRDYYNEQFF.

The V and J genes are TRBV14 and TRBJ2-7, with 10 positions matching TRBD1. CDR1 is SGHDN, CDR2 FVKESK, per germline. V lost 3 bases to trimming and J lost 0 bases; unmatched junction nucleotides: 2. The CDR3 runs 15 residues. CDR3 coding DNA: TGTGCCAGCAGCCATGGGACAGGGGCCTCCTACGAGCAGTACTTC. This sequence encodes CASSHGTGASYEQYF.

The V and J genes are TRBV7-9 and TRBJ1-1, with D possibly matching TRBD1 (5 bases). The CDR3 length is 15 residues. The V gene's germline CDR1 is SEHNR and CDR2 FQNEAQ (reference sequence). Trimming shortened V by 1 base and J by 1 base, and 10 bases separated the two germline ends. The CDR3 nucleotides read TGTGCCAGCAGCTTAGTCGGGGCTCCGAACACTGAAGCTTTCTTT. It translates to CASSLVGAPNTEAFF.

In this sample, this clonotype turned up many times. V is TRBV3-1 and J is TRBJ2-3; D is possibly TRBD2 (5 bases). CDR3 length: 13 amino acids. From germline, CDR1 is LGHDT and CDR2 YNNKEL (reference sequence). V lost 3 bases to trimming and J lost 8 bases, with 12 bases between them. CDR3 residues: CASSHEGTGTQYF. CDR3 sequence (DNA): TGTGCCAGCAGCCATGAGGGAACGGGTACGCAGTATTTT.

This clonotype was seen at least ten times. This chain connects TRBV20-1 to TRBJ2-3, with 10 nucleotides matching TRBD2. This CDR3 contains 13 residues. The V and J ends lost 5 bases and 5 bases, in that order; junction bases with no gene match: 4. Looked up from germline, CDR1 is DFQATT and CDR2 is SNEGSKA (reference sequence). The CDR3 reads CSAAGLAVDTQYF. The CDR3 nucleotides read TGCAGTGCTGCAGGACTAGCGGTAGATACGCAGTATTTT.

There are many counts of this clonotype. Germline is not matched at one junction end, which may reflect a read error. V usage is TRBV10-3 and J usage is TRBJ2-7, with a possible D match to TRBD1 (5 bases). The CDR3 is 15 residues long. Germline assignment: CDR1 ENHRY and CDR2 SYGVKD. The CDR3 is CAISESLGPGYEQYF. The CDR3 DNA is TGTGCCATCAGCGAGTCCTTGGGGCCCGGGTACGAGCAGTACTTC.

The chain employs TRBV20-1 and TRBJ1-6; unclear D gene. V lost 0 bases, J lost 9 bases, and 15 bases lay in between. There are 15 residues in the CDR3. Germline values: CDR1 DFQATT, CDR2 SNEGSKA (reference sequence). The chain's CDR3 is CSARDLSRQGSPLHF. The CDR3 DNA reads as TGCAGTGCTAGAGATCTATCCAGGCAAGGTTCACCCCTCCACTTT.

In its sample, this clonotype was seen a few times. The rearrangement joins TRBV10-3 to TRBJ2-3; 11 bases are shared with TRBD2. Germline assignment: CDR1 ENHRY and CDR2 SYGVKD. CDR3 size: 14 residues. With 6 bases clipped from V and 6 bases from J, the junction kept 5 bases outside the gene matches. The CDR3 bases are TGTGCCATCAGCCCCGGGACTAGCGGTGATACGCAGTATTTT. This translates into CAISPGTSGDTQYF.

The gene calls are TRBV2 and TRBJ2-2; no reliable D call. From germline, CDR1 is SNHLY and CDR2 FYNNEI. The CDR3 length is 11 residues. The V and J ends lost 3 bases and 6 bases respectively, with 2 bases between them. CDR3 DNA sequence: TGTGCCAGCAGTGACCCCGGGGAGCTGTTTTTT. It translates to CASSDPGELFF. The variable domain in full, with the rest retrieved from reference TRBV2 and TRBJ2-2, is EPEVTQTPSHQVTQMGQEVILRCVPISNHLYFYWYRQILGQKVEFLVSFYNNEISEKSEIFDDQFSVERPDGSNFTLKIRSTKLEDSAMYFCASSDPGELFFGEGSRLTVL.

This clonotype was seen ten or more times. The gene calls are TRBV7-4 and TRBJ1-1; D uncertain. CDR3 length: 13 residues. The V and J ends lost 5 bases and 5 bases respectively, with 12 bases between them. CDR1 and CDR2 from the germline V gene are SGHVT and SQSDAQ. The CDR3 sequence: CASSLGLRTEAFF. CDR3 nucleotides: TGTGCCAGCAGCCTGGGGTTGCGGACTGAAGCTTTCTTT.

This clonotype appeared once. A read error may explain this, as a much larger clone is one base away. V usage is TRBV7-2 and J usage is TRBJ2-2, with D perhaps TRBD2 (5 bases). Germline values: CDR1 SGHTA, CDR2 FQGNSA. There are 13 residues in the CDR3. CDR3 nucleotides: TGTGCCAGCAGCACCGACCCAGCCGGGGAGCTGTTGTTT. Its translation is CASSTDPAGELLF. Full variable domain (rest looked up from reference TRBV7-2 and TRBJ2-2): GAGVSQSPSNKVTEKGKDVELRCDPISGHTALYWYRQSLGQGLEFLIYFQGNSAPDKSGLPSDRFSAERTGGSVSTLTIQRTQQEDSAVYLCASSTDPAGELLFGEGSRLTVL.

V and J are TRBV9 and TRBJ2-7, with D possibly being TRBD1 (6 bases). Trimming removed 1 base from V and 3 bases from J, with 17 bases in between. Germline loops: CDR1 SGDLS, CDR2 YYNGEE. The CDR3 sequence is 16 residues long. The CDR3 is CASSVKGDALGYEQYF. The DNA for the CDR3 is TGTGCCAGCAGCGTAAAGGGGGACGCCCTGGGCTACGAGCAGTACTTC.

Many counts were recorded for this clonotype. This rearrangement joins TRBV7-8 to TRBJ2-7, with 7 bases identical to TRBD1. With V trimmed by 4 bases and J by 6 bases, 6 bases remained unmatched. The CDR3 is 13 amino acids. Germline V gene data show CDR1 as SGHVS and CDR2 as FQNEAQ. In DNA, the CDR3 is TGTGCCAGCAGCTCCATACAGGGGTCCGAGCAGTACTTC. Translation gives CASSSIQGSEQYF.

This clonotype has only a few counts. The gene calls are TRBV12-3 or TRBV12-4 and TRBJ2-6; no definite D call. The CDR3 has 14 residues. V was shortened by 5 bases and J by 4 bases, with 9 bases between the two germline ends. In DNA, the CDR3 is TGTGCCAGCAGTCCCAATCCCGGGGCCAACGTCCTGACTTTC. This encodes CASSPNPGANVLTF.

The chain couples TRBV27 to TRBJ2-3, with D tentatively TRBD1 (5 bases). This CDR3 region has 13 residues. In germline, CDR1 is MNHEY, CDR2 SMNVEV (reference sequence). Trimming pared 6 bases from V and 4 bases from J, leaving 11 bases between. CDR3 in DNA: TGTGCCAGCAGGGGGCTGGAGTCAGATACGCAGTATTTT. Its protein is CASRGLESDTQYF.

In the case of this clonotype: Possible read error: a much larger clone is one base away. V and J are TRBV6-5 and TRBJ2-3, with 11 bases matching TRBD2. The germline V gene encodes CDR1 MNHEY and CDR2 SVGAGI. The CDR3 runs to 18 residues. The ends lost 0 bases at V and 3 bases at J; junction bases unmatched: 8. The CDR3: CASSYSSTSGRGTDTQYF. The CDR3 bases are TGTGCCAGCAGTTACTCCAGTACTAGCGGGAGAGGGACAGATACGCAGTATTTT.

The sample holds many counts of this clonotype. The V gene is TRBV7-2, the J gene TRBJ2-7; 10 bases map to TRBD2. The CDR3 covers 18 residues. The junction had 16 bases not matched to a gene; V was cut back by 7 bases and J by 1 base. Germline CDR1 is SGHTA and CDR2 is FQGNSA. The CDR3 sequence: CASTTRSGGAGGSYEQYF. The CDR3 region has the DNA TGTGCCAGCACCACTAGAAGCGGGGGGGCCGGGGGTTCCTACGAGCAGTACTTC. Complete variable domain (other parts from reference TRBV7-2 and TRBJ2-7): GAGVSQSPSNKVTEKGKDVELRCDPISGHTALYWYRQSLGQGLEFLIYFQGNSAPDKSGLPSDRFSAERTGGSVSTLTIQRTQQEDSAVYLCASTTRSGGAGGSYEQYFGPGTRLTVT.

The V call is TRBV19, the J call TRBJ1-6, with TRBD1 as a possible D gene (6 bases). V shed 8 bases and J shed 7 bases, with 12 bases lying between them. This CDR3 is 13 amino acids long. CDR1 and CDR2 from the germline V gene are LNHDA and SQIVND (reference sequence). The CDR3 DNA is TGTGCCAGTGAGCAGGGGATGAATTCACCCCTCCACTTT. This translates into CASEQGMNSPLHF.

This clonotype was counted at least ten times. The CDR3 is CASSLGARGYGYTF. The CDR3 coding sequence is TGTGCCAGCAGCTTAGGGGCACGAGGCTATGGCTACACCTTC. The chain joins TRBV7-2 to TRBJ1-2; D is uncertain. The CDR3 is 14 residues long. The V gene's germline CDR1 is SGHTA and CDR2 FQGNSA. V lost 1 base and J 4 bases, leaving 10 bases between the germline ends.

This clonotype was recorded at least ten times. CDR3 loop: CASSSGGGPSGNTIYF. The CDR3 bases are TGTGCCAGCAGTTCAGGTGGGGGGCCTTCTGGAAACACCATATATTTT. The chain joins TRBV7-9 to TRBJ1-3; the D gene is possibly TRBD1 (6 bases). CDR3 size: 16 residues. V was shortened by 6 bases and J by 1 base, with 16 bases between the two germline ends. The germline CDR1 and CDR2 sequences are SEHNR and FQNEAQ (reference sequence).

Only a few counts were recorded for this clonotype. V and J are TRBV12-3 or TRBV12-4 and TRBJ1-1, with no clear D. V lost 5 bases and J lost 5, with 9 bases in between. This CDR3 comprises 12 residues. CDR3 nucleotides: TGTGCCAGCAGTAGAGGGAGGACTGAAGCTTTCTTT. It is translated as CASSRGRTEAFF.